The 14 T cell receptor beta chains below were found in one sample sequenced in a study of T cell responses to AZD1222 COVID-19 vaccine. The repertoire was sequenced with immunoSEQ multiplex PCR; TCRdb's copy has only in-frame clones and lacks some. The sample records 95,000 to 100,000 clones, roughly nine tenths being singletons. Specimen: peripheral blood, collected on day 0 of AZD1222 vaccination. The receptor source for this set is an adult in good health.

This clone showed up just once. The chain uses TRBV27 and TRBJ2-2; 7 bases match TRBD1. Germline V gives CDR1 MNHEY, CDR2 SMNVEV (reference sequence). The CDR3 is made up of 16 amino acids. V trimming: 4 bases; J trimming: 3 bases; junction bases outside the gene matches: 8. The CDR3 spells CASSWWQGDDTGELFF. CDR3 nucleotide sequence: TGTGCCAGCAGTTGGTGGCAGGGGGATGACACCGGGGAGCTGTTTTTT.

The genes are TRBV16 and TRBJ2-1; 10 nucleotides align to TRBD1. The CDR3 has 14 amino acids. Trimming took 4 bases from V and 8 from J; bases not matched to a gene: 5. Germline lookup yields CDR1 KGHSY and CDR2 FQNENV. The DNA of the CDR3 is TGTGCCAGCAGCCGGGACAGGGGTGCGCATGAGCAGTTCTTC. It is translated as CASSRDRGAHEQFF.

V and J are TRBV10-3 and TRBJ2-3, with TRBD2 as a possible D gene (5 bases). Looked up from germline, CDR1 is ENHRY and CDR2 is SYGVKD. V was clipped by 10 bases and J by 2 bases, with 13 bases between them. CDR3 length equals 13 residues. CDR3 loop: CATQEEVTDTQYF. CDR3 DNA sequence: TGTGCCACCCAGGAGGAAGTCACAGATACGCAGTATTTT.

This chain joins TRBV6-6 and TRBJ1-2, with 7 bases aligning to TRBD1. The germline CDR1 and CDR2 sequences are MNHNY and SVGAGI (reference sequence). Trimming removed 5 bases from V and 0 bases from J; junction bases left unmatched: 12. The CDR3 is 17 amino acids. CDR3 sequence: CASSHLTGQPSNYGYTF. As DNA, the CDR3 is TGTGCCAGCAGTCATCTCACGGGACAGCCCTCTAACTATGGCTACACCTTC.

The gene calls are TRBV19 and TRBJ2-7; 8 bases line up with TRBD1. The germline V gene encodes CDR1 LNHDA and CDR2 SQIVND (reference sequence). V trimming: 8 bases; J trimming: 2 bases; junction bases outside the gene matches: 23. The CDR3 totals 19 residues. This chain's CDR3 is CASWTMDHIRQGSPYEQYF. The DNA for the CDR3 is TGTGCCAGTTGGACCATGGACCATATCAGACAGGGGTCTCCCTACGAGCAGTACTTC. Full variable domain (rest looked up from reference TRBV19 and TRBJ2-7): DGGITQSPKYLFRKEGQNVTLSCEQNLNHDAMYWYRQDPGQGLRLIYYSQIVNDFQKGDIAEGYSVSREKKESFPLTVTSAQKNPTAFYLCASWTMDHIRQGSPYEQYFGPGTRLTVT.

CDR3 sequence reads: CASSVAGWASGELFF. The CDR3 DNA sequence: TGTGCCAGCAGCGTGGCGGGGTGGGCTTCCGGGGAGCTGTTTTTT. The V gene is TRBV9, the J gene TRBJ2-2; the D gene is possibly TRBD2 (6 bases). Between the trimmed V and J ends, which lost 2 bases and 6 bases, there was a span of 14 bases. Germline V gene data show CDR1 as SGDLS and CDR2 as YYNGEE. The CDR3 has 15 amino acids.

This chain uses TRBV7-8 with TRBJ1-3; 8 bases agree with TRBD1. Germline CDR1 reads SGHVS; CDR2 reads FQNEAQ. V was clipped by 0 bases and J by 5 bases; unmatched bases: 6. The CDR3 totals 16 residues. The CDR3 bases are TGTGCCAGCAGCTTAGCGTGGCAGGGGGCGAGAAACACCATATATTTT. Translating it yields CASSLAWQGARNTIYF. The full variable domain, rest sourced from reference TRBV7-8 and TRBJ1-3, is GAGVSQSPRYKVAKRGQDVALRCDPISGHVSLFWYQQALGQGPEFLTYFQNEAQLDKSGLPSDRFFAERPEGSVSTLKIQRTQQEDSAVYLCASSLAWQGARNTIYFGEGSWLTVV.

This sequence joins TRBV7-9 and TRBJ1-1; 7 bases are a match to TRBD1. The V gene end was trimmed by 5 bases and the J gene end by 1 base; junction bases not matched to a gene: 7. The CDR3 totals 15 residues. Germline loops: CDR1 SEHNR, CDR2 FQNEAQ (reference sequence). CDR3 DNA sequence: TGTGCCAGCAGCGAGCGACAGGGACAGAACACTGAAGCTTTCTTT. Its protein product is CASSERQGQNTEAFF. The complete variable domain, with remaining parts taken from reference TRBV7-9 and TRBJ1-1, reads DTGVSQNPRHKITKRGQNVTFRCDPISEHNRLYWYRQTLGQGPEFLTYFQNEAQLEKSRLLSDRFSAERPKGSFSTLEIQRTEQGDSAMYLCASSERQGQNTEAFFGQGTRLTVV.

The chain recombines TRBV5-8 with TRBJ1-6, with D maybe TRBD1 (5 bases). Germline values: CDR1 SGHTS, CDR2 YDEGEE. V was cut by 4 bases and J by 7 bases, with 18 bases left in between. The CDR3 length is 16 residues. The CDR3 DNA follows: TGTGCCAGCAGCGAACGAGGGCGGACATTGAATTCACCCCTCCACTTT. Encoded protein: CASSERGRTLNSPLHF.

V usage is TRBV3-1 (or the pseudogene TRBV3-2) and J usage is TRBJ2-1; the D gene is possibly TRBD2 (6 bases). V lost 0 bases and J 2 bases, leaving 11 bases between the germline ends. CDR1 and CDR2 (germline): LGHDT, YNNKEL (reference sequence). This CDR3 region has 16 residues. CDR3 coding DNA: TGTGCCAGCAGCCAAGAGGGCGGGACCCCCTACAATGAGCAGTTCTTC. Translation gives CASSQEGGTPYNEQFF.

The chain couples TRBV29-1 to TRBJ2-2; 11 bases align to TRBD2. Germline CDR1 SQVTM, CDR2 ANQGSEA. The J segment lost 1 base and the V segment lost 5 bases, leaving 12 bases of the junction unmatched. The CDR3 has 18 residues. In nucleotides, the CDR3 is TGCAGCGTTCGATTCGCTAGCGGGGGGTCTGGGAACACCGGGGAGCTGTTTTTT. It codes for CSVRFASGGSGNTGELFF.

The rearrangement links TRBV11-2 to TRBJ2-7; no reliable D call. V was cut by 2 bases and J by 6 bases, with 11 bases left in between. Germline V CDR1 and CDR2: SGHAT, FQNNGV. This CDR3 is 13 amino acids long. CDR3 protein: CASSLLSMGEQYF. The CDR3 DNA reads TGTGCCAGCAGCTTACTCTCAATGGGCGAGCAGTACTTC.

The gene calls are TRBV9 and TRBJ2-3; TRBD2 matches 9 bases. The CDR3 length is 15 residues. CDR1 is SGDLS, CDR2 YYNGEE, per germline. With V trimmed by 4 bases and J by 6 bases, 9 bases remained unmatched. CDR3 nucleotide sequence: TGTGCCAGCAGCCCGGGCGGGAGGGCCGGGGATACGCAGTATTTT. Translated: CASSPGGRAGDTQYF.

This clone has just one count. The V call is TRBV10-2, the J call TRBJ1-3, with D maybe TRBD1 (5 bases). Trimming cost V 2 bases and J 0 bases, with 11 bases left between them. CDR1 is WSHSY and CDR2 is SAAADI in the germline V gene. This CDR3 spans 16 amino acids. CDR3 coding DNA: TGCGCCAGCAGTGAGCTGGGGCCTTCCTCTGGAAACACCATATATTTT. Its protein product is CASSELGPSSGNTIYF.